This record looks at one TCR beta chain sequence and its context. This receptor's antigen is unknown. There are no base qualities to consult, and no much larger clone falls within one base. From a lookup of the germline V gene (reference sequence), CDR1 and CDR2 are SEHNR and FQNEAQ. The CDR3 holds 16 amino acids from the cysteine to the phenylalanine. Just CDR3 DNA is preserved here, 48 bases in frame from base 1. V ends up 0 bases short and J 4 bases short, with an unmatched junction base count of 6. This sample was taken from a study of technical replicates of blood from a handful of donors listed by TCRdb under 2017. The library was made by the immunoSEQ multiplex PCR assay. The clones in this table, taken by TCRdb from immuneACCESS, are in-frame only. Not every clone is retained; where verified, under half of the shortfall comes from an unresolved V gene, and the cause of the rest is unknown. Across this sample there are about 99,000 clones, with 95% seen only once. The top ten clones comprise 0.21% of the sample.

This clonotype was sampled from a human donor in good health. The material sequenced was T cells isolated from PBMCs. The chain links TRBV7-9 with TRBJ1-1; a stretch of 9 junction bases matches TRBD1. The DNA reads TGTGCCAGCAGCTTAGCAAGGACAGGGGCCCCCACTGAAGCTTTCTTT. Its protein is CASSLARTGAPTEAFF.